These 24 T cell receptor beta chains were all obtained from the same sample, sequenced in a study of cytomegalovirus exposure and HLA in healthy donors. PCR primers comprised 60 Vbeta and 13 Jbeta primers. Measured with immunoSEQ multiplex PCR; TCRdb has only the in-frame clones, and not every one. Among 150,000 to 200,000 clones, about four fifths were seen once, and the ten largest hold roughly 0.99%. The sample was PBMCs. Receptors were obtained from a woman aged 40-49 years in good health and CMV-seronegative.

This clone was seen only a few times. The chain joins TRBV7-2 to TRBJ1-5; D is unresolved. Per germline, CDR1 SGHTA and CDR2 FQGNSA. The V end lost 2 bases, the J end lost 3 bases, and 14 bases lay between the germline ends. This CDR3 is built from 16 residues. The chain's CDR3 is CASSLLPNSINQPQHF. DNA for the CDR3: TGTGCCAGCAGCTTACTCCCTAACAGTATCAATCAGCCCCAGCATTTT.

This clone appeared a few times. V gene TRBV5-4 combines with J gene TRBJ1-1; possibly TRBD1 for D (6 bases). In germline, CDR1 is SGHNT, CDR2 YYREEE (reference sequence). The CDR3 contains 19 residues. Between the trimmed V and J ends, which lost 4 bases and 6 bases, there was a span of 31 bases. The CDR3 DNA reads TGTGCCAGCAGCCATCATGGGGCAGGGGCCACGAGTAAACGGGCTGAAGCTTTCTTT. Protein sequence: CASSHHGAGATSKRAEAFF.

This chain uses TRBV15 with TRBJ2-3; the D gene is possibly TRBD2 (5 bases). The germline gives CDR1 LNHNV, CDR2 YYDKDF (reference sequence). The CDR3 contains 16 residues. Trimming removed 4 bases at V and 2 bases at J, with 16 bases between. CDR3 region: CATSKPNAGFTDTQYF. CDR3 coding DNA: TGTGCCACCAGCAAGCCTAACGCGGGTTTCACAGATACGCAGTATTTT.

The rearrangement links TRBV10-3 to TRBJ2-1; D might be TRBD2 (6 bases). Germline CDR1 ENHRY, CDR2 SYGVKD. V dropped 4 bases and J dropped 5 bases, with 12 bases sitting between them. The CDR3 covers 14 residues. CDR3 coding DNA: TGTGCCATCAGTGCCGGGGGAGTAGACAATGAGCAGTTCTTC. Translation gives CAISAGGVDNEQFF.

The chain is built from TRBV7-3 and TRBJ2-1; weak D call: TRBD2 (6 bases). The germline V and J ends were trimmed by 4 bases and 6 bases, with 28 bases remaining between them. The CDR3 spans 19 residues. CDR1 is SGHTA and CDR2 is FQGTGA in the germline V gene. In nucleotides, the CDR3 is TGTGCCAGCAGCTCACTCTACCCAAGAGCGGAGACCGGGGGCAATGAGCAGTTCTTC. It translates to CASSSLYPRAETGGNEQFF.

The chain combines TRBV6-1 with TRBJ1-3, with D possibly TRBD1 on 5 matching bases. Germline V lookup: CDR1 MNHNS, CDR2 SASEGT. Trimming took off 8 bases at V and 2 bases at J, with 16 bases between the two ends. The CDR3 has 15 residues. Here the CDR3 reads CASGVHVGPGNTIYF. As DNA, the CDR3 is TGTGCCAGCGGGGTTCACGTGGGGCCTGGAAACACCATATATTTT.

A single count supports this clone. The rearrangement joins TRBV4-2 to TRBJ2-3, with 8 bases that match TRBD2. From germline, CDR1 is LGHNA and CDR2 YNFKEQ. Germline trimming cut 0 bases from V and 2 bases from J; bases unmatched to any gene: 7. The CDR3 loop spans 17 amino acids. CDR3 loop: CASSQESSGGLTDTQYF. The CDR3 DNA sequence: TGTGCCAGCAGCCAAGAATCAAGCGGGGGACTCACAGATACGCAGTATTTT.

The V and J genes are TRBV5-8 and TRBJ2-3; TRBD2 aligns across 9 bases. Germline CDR1 and CDR2: SGHTS and YDEGEE. The CDR3 contains 20 residues. V dropped 2 bases and J dropped 3; count of bases not matched to a gene: 19. As DNA, the CDR3 is TGTGCCAGCAGCTTCCTACTCGGTAGCGGGAGTCGGAGGTTGACAGATACGCAGTATTTT. Translated, it gives CASSFLLGSGSRRLTDTQYF. The entire variable domain, with the rest obtained from reference TRBV5-8 and TRBJ2-3, is as follows: EAGVTQSPTHLIKTRGQQATLRCSPISGHTSVYWYQQALGLGLQFLLWYDEGEERNRGNFPPRFSGRQFPNYSSELNVNALELEDSALYLCASSFLLGSGSRRLTDTQYFGPGTRLTVL.

The rearrangement joins TRBV5-1 to TRBJ2-1; 10 bases are a match to TRBD2. The V and J ends lost 3 bases and 0 bases, in that order; junction bases with no gene match: 12. CDR3 size: 19 residues. The germline CDR1 and CDR2 sequences are SGHRS and YFSETQ. The DNA of the CDR3 is TGCGCCAGCAGCTCTAGCGGGAGTTACCTTCTAAGCTCCTACAATGAGCAGTTCTTC. Translation: CASSSSGSYLLSSYNEQFF.

The chain has TRBV7-9 and TRBJ2-7; 7 positions agree with TRBD2. Germline values: CDR1 SEHNR, CDR2 FQNEAQ (reference sequence). V was pared by 2 bases and J by 5 bases, with 21 bases of the junction left unmatched. This CDR3 is built from 19 residues. The CDR3 loop is CASSLRGPVSGIIRHEQYF. CDR3 coding DNA: TGTGCCAGCAGCTTAAGAGGTCCTGTAAGCGGGATTATCCGCCACGAGCAGTACTTC.

As regards this clone: The same CDR3 is also encoded by other DNA sequences in this sample. The V and J genes are TRBV2 and TRBJ2-5; 11 nucleotides line up with TRBD2. CDR3 length: 15 residues. J gave up 5 bases and V 8 bases, and 10 bases lay outside the gene matches. Germline CDR1 reads SNHLY; CDR2 reads FYNNEI. CDR3 in DNA: TGTGCCAGCTCCGGGCTAGCGGGAGGTTCGGAGACCCAGTACTTC. It yields the protein CASSGLAGGSETQYF.

This clone was counted between two and nine times. The rearrangement uses TRBV10-3 and TRBJ1-3, with TRBD1 as a possible D gene (6 bases). The CDR3 runs 16 residues. V gave up 0 bases and J gave up 3 bases, with 12 bases separating them. Germline CDR1 reads ENHRY; CDR2 reads SYGVKD. The CDR3 loop is CAISESAGAVGNTIYF. For the CDR3, the DNA is TGTGCCATCAGTGAGTCTGCAGGGGCCGTTGGAAACACCATATATTTT.

The rearrangement links TRBV10-3 to TRBJ2-1; 7 bases align to TRBD1. CDR3 length: 12 amino acids. J lost 9 bases, V lost 6 bases, and 5 bases had no gene match. Germline V gives CDR1 ENHRY, CDR2 SYGVKD. The CDR3 region has the DNA TGTGCCATCAGAGACAGGGCGGCTGAGCAGTTCTTC. Protein product: CAIRDRAAEQFF.

Comment on this clone: The junction does not match germline at one end; this may be a read error. This chain uses TRBV7-9 with TRBJ2-7, with a tentative D call TRBD1 (6 bases). The CDR3 runs to 12 residues. Germline CDR1 reads SEHNR; CDR2 reads FQNEAQ (reference sequence). CDR3 sequence (DNA): TGTTCCAGCTCTCAGGGGCTCGACGAGCAGTACTTC. It translates to CSSSQGLDEQYF.

This clone was seen a few times. The chain combines TRBV29-1 with TRBJ2-1, with a tentative D call TRBD2 (6 bases). The CDR3 has 13 residues. Trimming pared 4 bases from V and 6 bases from J, leaving 13 bases between. The germline CDR1 and CDR2 sequences are SQVTM and ANQGSEA. This chain's CDR3 is CSVARDSGNEQFF. In nucleotides, the CDR3 is TGCAGCGTTGCGCGGGATAGCGGCAATGAGCAGTTCTTC.

This chain uses TRBV19 with TRBJ2-1; D call uncertain. CDR3 length equals 15 residues. Germline V gives CDR1 LNHDA, CDR2 SQIVND (reference sequence). V lost 4 bases, J lost 2 bases, and 12 bases lay in between. CDR3: CASSKVLVAYNEQFF. CDR3 sequence (DNA): TGTGCCAGTAGTAAGGTGCTAGTGGCCTACAATGAGCAGTTCTTC.

Concerning this clone itself: One end of the junction does not line up with germline, which may come from a read error. Other DNA sequences from this sample encode an identical CDR3 as well. The chain couples TRBV28 to TRBJ2-2; tentative D call: TRBD2 (6 bases). CDR3 length: 14 residues. Germline V gene sequence: CDR1 MDHEN, CDR2 SYDVKM. In DNA form, the CDR3 reads TGTGCCAGCCGATCGGGGGACTTCACCGGAGAGCTGTTTTTT. Protein: CASRSGDFTGELFF. Looking up the rest from reference TRBV28 and TRBJ2-2 gives the full variable domain: DVKVTQSSRYLVKRTGEKVFLECVQDMDHENMFWYRQDPGLGLRLIYFSYDVKMKEKGDIPEGYSVSREKKERFSLILESASTNQTSMYLCASRSGDFTGELFFGEGSRLTVL.

The J gene is TRBJ2-3, the V gene TRBV14; D is uncertain. Germline loops: CDR1 SGHDN, CDR2 FVKESK. V was clipped by 6 bases and J by 2 bases, with 9 bases between them. The CDR3 has 13 residues. The CDR3: CASSWRFTDTQYF. The CDR3 bases are TGTGCCAGCAGTTGGCGGTTCACAGATACGCAGTATTTT.

This clone was found a few times. The chain has TRBV15 and TRBJ2-3; 10 positions agree with TRBD2. Germline assignment: CDR1 LNHNV and CDR2 YYDKDF (reference sequence). The junction had 18 bases not matched to a gene; V was cut back by 5 bases and J by 10 bases. The CDR3 contains 17 residues. In nucleotides, the CDR3 is TGTGCCACCAGCCCCGGGCTAGCGGGGGTCTCCCGGGCATCGCAGTATTTT. This codes for CATSPGLAGVSRASQYF.

The chain links TRBV11-1 to TRBJ2-1, with D maybe TRBD1 (6 bases). The germline gives CDR1 SGHAT, CDR2 FQDESV (reference sequence). The V and J ends lost 1 base and 2 bases respectively, with 12 bases between them. The CDR3 spans 16 residues. The CDR3 sequence is CASSLGGQRPYNEQFF. The CDR3 DNA sequence: TGTGCCAGCAGCTTAGGGGGGCAGCGTCCCTACAATGAGCAGTTCTTC.

The rearrangement uses TRBV5-1 and TRBJ1-2; D perhaps matches TRBD1 (5 bases). Trimming shortened V by 1 base and J by 2 bases, and 6 bases separated the two germline ends. Germline V gene data show CDR1 as SGHRS and CDR2 as YFSETQ. The CDR3 totals 13 residues. The CDR3 sequence is CASSLSGNYGYTF. In nucleotides, the CDR3 is TGCGCCAGCAGCTTGTCAGGGAACTATGGCTACACCTTC. The full variable domain, in which reference TRBV5-1 and TRBJ1-2 provide the parts outside the CDR3, is KAGVTQTPRYLIKTRGQQVTLSCSPISGHRSVSWYQQTPGQGLQFLFEYFSETQRNKGNFPGRFSGRQFSNSRSEMNVSTLELGDSALYLCASSLSGNYGYTFGSGTRLTVV.

This clone occurred a few times. The rearrangement uses TRBV4-3 and TRBJ1-6; 9 nucleotides line up with TRBD1. This CDR3 has 16 residues. V lost 0 bases to trimming and J lost 7 bases; unmatched junction nucleotides: 4. Per the germline V gene, CDR1 is LGHNA and CDR2 is YSLEER. CDR3 sequence: CASSQEAGTGNSPLHF. The DNA for the CDR3 is TGCGCCAGCAGCCAAGAGGCGGGGACAGGGAATTCACCCCTCCACTTT.

This clone was found a few times. This chain uses TRBV5-4 with TRBJ1-4; tentatively, D is TRBD1 (5 bases). V was pared by 3 bases and J by 5 bases, with 14 bases between. Germline values: CDR1 SGHNT, CDR2 YYREEE (reference sequence). CDR3 size: 15 residues. CDR3 in amino acids: CASSSPGRGNEKLFF. In nucleotides, the CDR3 is TGTGCCAGCAGCTCCCCTGGAAGGGGAAATGAAAAACTGTTTTTT.

The rearrangement joins TRBV7-2 to TRBJ1-2; D gene ambiguous. Per the germline V gene, CDR1 is SGHTA and CDR2 is FQGNSA. V was pared by 5 bases and J by 1 base, with 8 bases between. There are 13 residues in the CDR3. The CDR3 protein is CASSGNNNYGYTF. The CDR3 bases are TGTGCCAGCAGCGGCAACAATAACTATGGCTACACCTTC. Full variable domain (rest looked up from reference TRBV7-2 and TRBJ1-2): GAGVSQSPSNKVTEKGKDVELRCDPISGHTALYWYRQSLGQGLEFLIYFQGNSAPDKSGLPSDRFSAERTGGSVSTLTIQRTQQEDSAVYLCASSGNNNYGYTFGSGTRLTVV.